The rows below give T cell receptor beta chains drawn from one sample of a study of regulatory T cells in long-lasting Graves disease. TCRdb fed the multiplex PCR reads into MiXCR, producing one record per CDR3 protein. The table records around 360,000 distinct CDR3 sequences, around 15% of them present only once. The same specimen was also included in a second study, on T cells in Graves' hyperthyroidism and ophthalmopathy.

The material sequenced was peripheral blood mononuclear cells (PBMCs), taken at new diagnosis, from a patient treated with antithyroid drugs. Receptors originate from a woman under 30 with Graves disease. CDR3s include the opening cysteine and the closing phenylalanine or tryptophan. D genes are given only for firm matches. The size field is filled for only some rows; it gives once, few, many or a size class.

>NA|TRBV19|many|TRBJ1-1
TGTGCCAGTAAGGGGGGGCAGGGTAACACTGAAGCTTTCTTT
CASKGGQGNTEAFF
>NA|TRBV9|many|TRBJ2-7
TGTGCCAGCAGCGTAGTCCCCCACGAGCAGTACTTC
CASSVVPHEQYF
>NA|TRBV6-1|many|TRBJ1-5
TGTGCCAGCAGTGAAGCATGGAATCAGCCCCAGCATTTT
CASSEAWNQPQHF
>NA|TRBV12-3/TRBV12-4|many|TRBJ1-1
TGTGCCAGCAGTTGGGCTGTGGGGACCCAAGAGTTCCACACTGAAGCTTTCTTT
CASSWAVGTQEFHTEAFF
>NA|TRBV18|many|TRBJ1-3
TGTGCCAGCTCACCACCAGGGGCGCTTGGAAACACCATATATTTT
CASSPPGALGNTIYF
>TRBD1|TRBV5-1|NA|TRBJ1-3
TGCGCCAGCAGCTTGCTCGGGACAGGATCAGGAAACACCATATATTTT
CASSLLGTGSGNTIYF
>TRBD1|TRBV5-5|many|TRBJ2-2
TGTGCCAGCAGCTTGGCGGGACAGCTAGGCACCGGGGAGCTGTTTTTT
CASSLAGQLGTGELFF
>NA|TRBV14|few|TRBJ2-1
TGTGCCAGCAGCACGGGGGCTAGGGTGCGGCAGTTCTTC
CASSTGARVRQFF
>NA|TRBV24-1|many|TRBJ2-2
TGTGCCACCAGCGGGACTTCCTACACCGGGGAGCTGTTTTTT
CATSGTSYTGELFF
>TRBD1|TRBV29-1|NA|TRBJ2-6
TGCAGCATTGAGGGGACAGGGGGTTCCCCTGGGGCCAACGTCCTGACTTTC
CSIEGTGGSPGANVLTF
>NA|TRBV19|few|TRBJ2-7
TGTGCCAGTACCCGGGACGGATCTTACGAGCAGTACTTC
CASTRDGSYEQYF
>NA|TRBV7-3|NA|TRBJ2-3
TGTGCCAGCAGCCAGCCCCATTCTTTTGGCACAGATACGCAGTATTTT
CASSQPHSFGTDTQYF
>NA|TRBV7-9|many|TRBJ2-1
TGTGCCAGCAGCTTATCTTTCAGGGAGCAGTTCTTC
CASSLSFREQFF
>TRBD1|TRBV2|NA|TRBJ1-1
TGTGCCAGCAGTAGAGACAGGGGGGCCCTTGAAGCTTTCTTT
CASSRDRGALEAFF